The present TCR beta chain was sequenced within a study of siplizumab effects on memory and regulatory T cells. Each sample contributed roughly 10^5 TCR templates to the assay. The data were produced by immunoSEQ multiplex PCR, yet TCRdb's version contains in-frame clones alone and is incomplete. The sample lists about 99,000 clones, over 90% occurring once. On this clone: At the DNA level, this CDR3 is encoded by other sequences in the same sample as well.

Trimming cost V 3 bases and J 4 bases, with 6 bases left between them. The CDR3 is 11 amino acids. Germline lookup yields CDR1 DFQATT and CDR2 SNEGSKA (reference sequence). The chain recombines TRBV20-1 with TRBJ2-5; D may be TRBD2 (6 bases). Material: Tregs sorted from blood. The TCR was taken from a human donor in good health. The CDR3 nucleotides are TGCAGTGCTAGGGGGGGAGAGACCCAGTACTTC. It translates to CSARGGETQYF.